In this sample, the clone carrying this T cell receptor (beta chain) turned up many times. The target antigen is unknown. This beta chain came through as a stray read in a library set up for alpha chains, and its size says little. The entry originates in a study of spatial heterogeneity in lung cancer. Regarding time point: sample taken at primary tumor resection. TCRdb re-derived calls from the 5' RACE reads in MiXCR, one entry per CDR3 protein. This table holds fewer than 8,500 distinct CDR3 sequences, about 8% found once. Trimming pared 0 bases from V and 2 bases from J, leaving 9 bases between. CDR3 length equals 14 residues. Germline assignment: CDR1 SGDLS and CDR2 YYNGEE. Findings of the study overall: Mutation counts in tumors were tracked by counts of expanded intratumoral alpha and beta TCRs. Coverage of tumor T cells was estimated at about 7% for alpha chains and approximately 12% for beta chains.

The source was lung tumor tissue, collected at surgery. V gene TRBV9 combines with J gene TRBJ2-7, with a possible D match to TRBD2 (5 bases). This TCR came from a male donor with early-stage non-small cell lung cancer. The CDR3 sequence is CASSVATGTYEQYF. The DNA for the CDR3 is TGTGCCAGCAGCGTAGCTACGGGGACCTACGAGCAGTACTTC. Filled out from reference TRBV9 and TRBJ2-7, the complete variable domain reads DSGVTQTPKHLITATGQRVTLRCSPRSGDLSVYWYQQSLDQGLQFLIQYYNGEERAKGNILERFSAQQFPDLHSELNLSSLELGDSALYFCASSVATGTYEQYFGPGTRLTVT.